These T cell receptor beta chains were read from a single sample in a study of blood T cell repertoires in COVID-19. Generated by immunoSEQ multiplex PCR, the TCRdb table keeps only in-frame clones and is missing some. The sample has 150,000 to 200,000 clones, just under 90% seen once. The source material was peripheral blood. The receptors originated from a man in his late teens or twenties with active or convalescent COVID-19. Both conserved end residues are part of each CDR3. Fields, in order: CDR3 protein, CDR3 DNA, V gene, D gene, clone size, J gene. The D gene is left open where the match is weak. The size entry is marked missing in some rows and otherwise reads once, few, many or a size class.

CDR3 protein: CASSSAQAHYNEQFF
CDR3 DNA: TGTGCCAGCAGTTCTGCACAGGCCCATTACAATGAGCAGTTCTTC
V gene: TRBV6-5
D gene: -
clone size: -
J gene: TRBJ2-1

CDR3 protein: CASSPGGYGYTF
CDR3 DNA: TGTGCCAGCAGCCCAGGAGGGTATGGCTACACCTTC
V gene: TRBV3-1/TRBV3-2
D gene: -
clone size: -
J gene: TRBJ1-2

CDR3 protein: CASSEGQVGYTF
CDR3 DNA: TGTGCCAGCAGTGAAGGCCAGGTTGGCTACACCTTC
V gene: TRBV2
D gene: -
clone size: -
J gene: TRBJ1-2

CDR3 protein: CATVEPGQRSPLHF
CDR3 DNA: TGTGCCACCGTTGAGCCGGGACAGCGATCACCCCTCCACTTT
V gene: TRBV6-6
D gene: TRBD1
clone size: -
J gene: TRBJ1-6

CDR3 protein: CASSQDRGGYTF
CDR3 DNA: TGTGCCAGCTCTCAAGACAGGGGTGGCTACACCTTC
V gene: TRBV18
D gene: TRBD1
clone size: -
J gene: TRBJ1-2

CDR3 protein: CSGGTGASGYTF
CDR3 DNA: TGCAGCGGCGGAACAGGGGCGTCAGGCTACACCTTC
V gene: TRBV29-1
D gene: TRBD1
clone size: few
J gene: TRBJ1-2

CDR3 protein: CASTPGNDNNEQFF
CDR3 DNA: TGTGCCAGCACTCCCGGGAACGACAACAATGAGCAGTTCTTC
V gene: TRBV27
D gene: -
clone size: -
J gene: TRBJ2-1

CDR3 protein: CATSRGLADYEQYF
CDR3 DNA: TGTGCCACCAGCAGAGGGCTAGCGGACTACGAGCAGTACTTC
V gene: TRBV15
D gene: TRBD2
clone size: -
J gene: TRBJ2-7

CDR3 protein: CAISERSYGYTF
CDR3 DNA: TGTGCCATCAGTGAGCGTTCCTATGGCTACACCTTC
V gene: TRBV10-3
D gene: -
clone size: -
J gene: TRBJ1-2

CDR3 protein: CASSFRSSNQPQHF
CDR3 DNA: TGTGCCAGCAGCTTTCGGAGTAGCAATCAGCCCCAGCATTTT
V gene: TRBV7-2
D gene: -
clone size: -
J gene: TRBJ1-5